The clone carrying this T cell receptor (beta chain) showed up just once. Looked up from germline, CDR1 is SGHDN and CDR2 is FVKESK. The CDR3 is 13 amino acids. Trimming removed 5 bases at V and 6 bases at J, with 13 bases between. Source study methods: Amplification of reference gene primers provided the estimated nucleated cell counts. The protocol was immunoSEQ multiplex PCR, while the TCRdb copy is restricted to in-frame clones and leaves out a portion. V and J calls and clone size are as listed in that table; D and trimming were resolved from the DNA. The data show approximately 220,000 clones, around 89% seen once. These data belong to a study of blood T cell repertoires in COVID-19. All enrollees were roughly 18 to 100 years old and from roughly 22 US areas.

Sequencing was carried out using PBMCs or T cells enriched from blood (not recorded which). The rearrangement links TRBV14 to TRBJ1-2; tentative D call: TRBD1 (5 bases). The source is a young man who had been exposed to COVID-19. CDR3 nucleotides: TGTGCCAGCAGCTTTGTTCCGGGGGATGGCTACACCTTC. It yields the protein CASSFVPGDGYTF.